This passage covers 17 T cell receptor beta chains from one sample sequenced in a study of blood T cell repertoires in COVID-19. TCRdb's table, derived via immunoSEQ multiplex PCR, lists solely in-frame clones and lacks some. This table has around 9,500 clones, approximately 92% appearing once. The material sequenced was peripheral blood. The receptors shown here come from a woman aged 45-65 years with active COVID-19.

The rearrangement uses TRBV5-1 and TRBJ2-7, with 11 nucleotides matching TRBD2. CDR1 is SGHRS, CDR2 YFSETQ, per germline. V trimming: 0 bases; J trimming: 5 bases; junction bases outside the gene matches: 4. CDR3 length: 15 residues. CDR3 amino acids: CASSLGTSGSNEQYF. CDR3 DNA: TGCGCCAGCAGCTTGGGCACTAGCGGGAGTAACGAGCAGTACTTC.

The chain joins TRBV2 to TRBJ2-3, with D perhaps matching TRBD1 (5 bases). The CDR3 contains 13 residues. Germline V gene sequence: CDR1 SNHLY, CDR2 FYNNEI. Trimming pared 4 bases from V and 4 bases from J, leaving 9 bases between. The CDR3 region is CASSGQGADTQYF. The CDR3 nucleotides read TGTGCCAGCAGTGGGCAGGGCGCAGATACGCAGTATTTT.

The chain links TRBV28 to TRBJ1-1; D gene unclear. This CDR3 region has 14 residues. V lost 5 bases and J 0 bases, leaving 10 bases between the germline ends. In germline, CDR1 is MDHEN, CDR2 SYDVKM. The CDR3, as DNA: TGTGCCAGCAGTGAACTCTCTGTGAACACTGAAGCTTTCTTT. Translating gives CASSELSVNTEAFF. The whole variable domain, filled in from reference TRBV28 and TRBJ1-1, reads DVKVTQSSRYLVKRTGEKVFLECVQDMDHENMFWYRQDPGLGLRLIYFSYDVKMKEKGDIPEGYSVSREKKERFSLILESASTNQTSMYLCASSELSVNTEAFFGQGTRLTVV.

This clone was seen just once. The chain joins TRBV5-5 to TRBJ1-2; D may be TRBD1 (6 bases). Germline values: CDR1 SGHKS, CDR2 YYEKEE (reference sequence). V shed 1 base and J shed 6 bases, with 16 bases lying between them. The length of the CDR3 is 15 residues. CDR3 loop: CASSLLLGGADGYTF. The CDR3 nucleotides are TGTGCCAGCAGCTTGCTACTAGGGGGGGCAGATGGCTACACCTTC.

The V and J genes are TRBV4-1 and TRBJ2-5; the match to TRBD2 covers 11 bases. The CDR3 runs to 16 residues. The ends lost 2 bases at V and 5 bases at J; junction bases unmatched: 7. Germline assignment: CDR1 MGHRA and CDR2 YSYEKL. The chain's CDR3 is CASSQKTSGSWETQYF. CDR3 DNA sequence: TGCGCCAGCAGCCAAAAAACTAGCGGGAGCTGGGAGACCCAGTACTTC.

The chain carries TRBV5-5 and TRBJ2-1; tentatively, D is TRBD2 (6 bases). This CDR3 contains 13 residues. With 2 bases removed from V and 9 bases from J, the gap between germline ends came to 12 bases. Germline V gene sequence: CDR1 SGHKS, CDR2 YYEKEE (reference sequence). The CDR3 loop is CASSFAAEGEQFF. The CDR3 coding sequence is TGTGCCAGCAGCTTTGCAGCGGAGGGTGAGCAGTTCTTC.

The rearrangement uses TRBV5-6 and TRBJ1-2, with 9 nucleotides matching TRBD1. Trimming cost V 4 bases and J 4 bases; bases outside gene matches: 5. The CDR3 has 14 amino acids. CDR1 is SGHDT, CDR2 YYEEEE, per germline. CDR3 in DNA: TGTGCCAGCAGCCATACAGGGGGCCCCTATGGCTACACCTTC. This sequence encodes CASSHTGGPYGYTF.

This chain connects TRBV7-3 to TRBJ1-1; TRBD1 matches 9 bases. V lost 5 bases to trimming and J lost 5 bases; unmatched junction nucleotides: 12. The CDR3 spans 16 residues. Per germline, CDR1 SGHTA and CDR2 FQGTGA. The CDR3: CASSPADRGRGTEAFF. DNA of the CDR3: TGTGCCAGCAGCCCCGCGGACAGGGGTAGGGGAACTGAAGCTTTCTTT.

This clone was seen just once. The chain recombines TRBV30 with TRBJ2-1, with 14 positions matching TRBD2. The V gene end was trimmed by 1 base and the J gene end by 2 bases; junction bases not matched to a gene: 10. The CDR3 contains 19 residues. CDR1 is GTSNPN and CDR2 is SVGIG in the germline V gene (reference sequence). CDR3 sequence: CAWSGVRGLAGVPYNEQFF. CDR3 nucleotides: TGTGCCTGGAGTGGAGTACGGGGACTAGCGGGAGTCCCCTACAATGAGCAGTTCTTC.

The chain is built from TRBV2 and TRBJ2-7, with TRBD2 as a possible D gene (6 bases). In germline, CDR1 is SNHLY, CDR2 FYNNEI. CDR3 size: 15 residues. Deletions cut 2 bases from V and 3 bases from J, with 14 bases between. CDR3 sequence (DNA): TGTGCCAGCAGTGAATGGGGAGGAGGGGACTACGAGCAGTACTTC. Its protein product is CASSEWGGGDYEQYF.

The chain combines TRBV11-2 with TRBJ2-7, with TRBD1 as a possible D gene (5 bases). The CDR3 has 13 amino acids. The ends were cut back, 5 bases at V and 0 bases at J, with 8 bases in the middle. Germline V gene sequence: CDR1 SGHAT, CDR2 FQNNGV. The CDR3 DNA reads TGTGCCAGCAGCCGACAGTACTCCTACGAGCAGTACTTC. This sequence encodes CASSRQYSYEQYF.

The chain is built from TRBV14 and TRBJ1-1, with D perhaps matching TRBD1 (6 bases). Germline V lookup: CDR1 SGHDN, CDR2 FVKESK. The CDR3 spans 14 residues. The V end lost 4 bases, the J end lost 1 base, and 10 bases lay between the germline ends. The CDR3 here is CASSLQGWNTEAFF. In DNA form, the CDR3 reads TGTGCCAGCAGCCTACAGGGCTGGAACACTGAAGCTTTCTTT.

This clone showed up just once. The chain joins TRBV6-5 to TRBJ1-2; 9 nucleotides line up with TRBD1. V shed 7 bases and J 7 bases; nucleotides not matched to a gene: 4. The CDR3 totals 12 residues. Germline values: CDR1 MNHEY, CDR2 SVGAGI. The CDR3 DNA is TGTGCCAGCATGAACAGGGGGCTTGGCTACACCTTC. Its translation: CASMNRGLGYTF.

The CDR3 DNA is TGTGCCAGTAGTTTCCAGGGTCAGCCCCAGCATTTT. Amino acid sequence: CASSFQGQPQHF. The chain couples TRBV19 to TRBJ1-5, with D maybe TRBD1 (5 bases). CDR1 is LNHDA, CDR2 SQIVND, per germline (reference sequence). Trimming left V 5 bases short and J 6 bases short, with 8 bases between. The CDR3 runs to 12 residues.

The chain has TRBV27 and TRBJ1-2; D perhaps matches TRBD1 (6 bases). Germline V lookup: CDR1 MNHEY, CDR2 SMNVEV (reference sequence). The CDR3 consists of 13 residues. The V gene lost 3 bases and the J gene lost 8 bases, with 13 bases spanning the gap. Here the CDR3 reads CASSLAGAQGYTF. The DNA of the CDR3 is TGTGCCAGCAGTTTGGCAGGGGCTCAGGGCTACACCTTC.

The gene calls are TRBV19 and TRBJ1-1, with unresolved D. The germline V and J ends were trimmed by 5 bases and 1 base, with 17 bases remaining between them. Germline V gene lookup returns CDR1 LNHDA and CDR2 SQIVND (reference sequence). The CDR3 is made up of 16 amino acids. In DNA, the CDR3 is TGTGCCAGTAGTCCCACTGCATGGGGAGGGAACACTGAAGCTTTCTTT. Translation: CASSPTAWGGNTEAFF.

This chain's CDR3 is CASSVGQGFSYEQYF. The CDR3 DNA sequence: TGTGCCAGTAGTGTCGGACAGGGATTCTCCTACGAGCAGTACTTC. The V gene is TRBV19, the J gene TRBJ2-7; 8 bases fit TRBD1. V lost 5 bases to trimming and J lost 0 bases; unmatched junction nucleotides: 6. The CDR3 sequence is 15 residues long. The germline V gene encodes CDR1 LNHDA and CDR2 SQIVND (reference sequence).